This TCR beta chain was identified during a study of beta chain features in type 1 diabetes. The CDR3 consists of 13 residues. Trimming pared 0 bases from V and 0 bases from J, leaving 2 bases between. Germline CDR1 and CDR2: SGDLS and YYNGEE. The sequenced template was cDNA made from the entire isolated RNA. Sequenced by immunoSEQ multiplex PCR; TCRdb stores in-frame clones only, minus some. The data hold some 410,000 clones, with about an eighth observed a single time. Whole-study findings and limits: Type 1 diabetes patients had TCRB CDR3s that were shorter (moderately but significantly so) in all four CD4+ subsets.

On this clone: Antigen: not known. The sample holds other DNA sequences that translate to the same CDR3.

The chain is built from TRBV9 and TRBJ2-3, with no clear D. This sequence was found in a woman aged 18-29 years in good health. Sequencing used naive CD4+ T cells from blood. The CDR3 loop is CASSVGSTDTQYF. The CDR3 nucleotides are TGTGCCAGCAGCGTAGGCAGCACAGATACGCAGTATTTT.